This TCR beta chain was found in a study of T cells in Graves' hyperthyroidism and ophthalmopathy. Looking at the study overall: Blood from the periphery was taken at initial diagnosis, before any treatment.

The germline V gene encodes CDR1 DFQATT and CDR2 SNEGSKA (reference sequence). V shed 3 bases and J shed 4 bases, with 13 bases lying between them. This CDR3 has 15 residues. This clonotype was detected only a few times. Regions amplified from RNA transcripts were the TCR beta CDR3 regions. First-round RT-PCR with HTBI primers amplified the TCR CDR3 region. TCRdb used MiXCR to reprocess the multiplex PCR reads, holding one entry per CDR3 protein. The table includes fewer than 650,000 distinct CDR3 sequences, 13% to 15% detected once. Exclusion of a patient resulted from uncontrolled infection, other autoimmune disease, pregnancy or lactation.

What was sequenced was blood. The receptor comes from a woman in her thirties or forties with Graves' hyperthyroidism. V gene TRBV20-1 combines with J gene TRBJ2-6; possible D gene TRBD2, 7 bases. DNA for the CDR3: TGCAGTGCTAGGTCGGGGGGCGGAGGGGCCAACGTCCTGACTTTC. This codes for CSARSGGGGANVLTF.